The sequence of this TCR beta chain was determined in a study of beta chain features in type 1 diabetes (dated by TCRdb to 2016 to 2018). In terms of the full investigation: Mean age, gender distribution, total cell number and subset yield did not differ between patients and healthy donors. Regulatory and stem cell-like memory subsets were obtained from only 8 patients and about eight healthy donors, while naive and central memory subsets were obtained from all 28 donors. A total of just under 110,000,000 sorted cells were examined across all samples, and RNA yield correlated strongly with the number of cells per subset. The study compared the TCRB repertoires of sorted circulating CD4+ T cell subsets in recently diagnosed type 1 diabetes patients with those in matched healthy donors.

From each donor, a single peripheral blood sample of about 110 mL on average was drawn into heparinised tubes. A BD FACSAria II was used to sort naive, central memory, regulatory and stem cell-like memory CD4+ T cells with a panel that included CD45RO, CCR7, CD25, CD127, CD95 and CD27. Every sorted population had a purity above 95%. PBMCs were isolated immediately by Lymphoprep density gradient centrifugation and stained directly without culture. So that batch effects would be minimized, each experiment stained and sorted samples in pairs, pairing one healthy donor with one patient. On this clone: No antigen is known for it. No much larger clonotype is one base removed from it; base qualities were not supplied.

CDR1 and CDR2, looked up from the germline V gene, are SGHTA and FQGTGA. The CDR3 covers 16 residues, taking in both the cysteine and the phenylalanine. The sequence is cut down to CDR3 DNA, 48 bases in frame from base 1. Compared with germline, V lacks 5 bases and J lacks 2 bases; bases without a gene match: 11. What the work shows at the level of the full study, not this receptor alone: Because the HLA sub-analyses included only small numbers of individuals, any influence of HLA type on TCRB rearrangement was left unresolved. A moderate but significant shortening of TCRB CDR3 length was observed in type 1 diabetes patients in all four CD4+ subsets. Naive, central memory and regulatory TCRB repertoires appeared to be more similar among patients than among healthy donors. At VDJ recombination sites, type 1 diabetes patients had fewer insertions and more deleted nucleotides, which implies abnormalities in thymic rearrangement. PCR may preferentially amplify shorter templates, but because patient and control samples were amplified and corrected together, any resulting skew would affect both groups equally. Because cDNA rather than genomic DNA was sequenced, highly expressing activated cells could have been over-represented, although no difference in activation and CD3 levels was found between groups.

The entire isolated RNA was reverse transcribed using the High Capacity cDNA Reverse Transcription Kit, and thus expressed TCRB transcripts were sequenced. Deep immunoSEQ sequencing was performed on naive, central memory and regulatory T cell samples, with an average of roughly 3.6 million total reads per sample. Sorted cells were lysed in RLT buffer, and RNA was extracted using DNase-treated RNeasy Micro or Mini kits according to cell number. To prevent cross-contamination, every cell subset was processed on its own, while patient and healthy donor samples were processed together. The immunoSEQ multiplex PCR was used to amplify TCRB sequences from cDNA, yielding 87-bp fragments that span the CDR3 region. The amplicons were sequenced using the Illumina HiSeq platform. The paper's data handling went like this. PCR bias was corrected computationally using synthetic template baselines, and reads within Hamming distance 2 were collapsed, with unmergeable singletons discarded. By aligning reads against IMGT, V, D and J genes, CDR3 length, and insertions or deletions at six rearrangement sites were assigned. Within each subset, clonotype counts were normalized to the number of sorted cells before true diversity and Gini coefficients were calculated with the tcR R package. The overlap coefficient, calculated on TCRB nucleotide sequences, was used to quantify repertoire sharing. Out-of-frame TCRB sequences from naive cells were analyzed as a proxy for the pre-selection repertoire. TCRdb holds this immuneACCESS table with in-frame rearrangements only. Some clones are missing; in checked studies, unresolved V genes explain under half, and the rest has no known cause. The DNA gave D and trimming, while V, J and clone size come from that table. For this sample there are around 690,000 clones; roughly 12% appear just once. The top ten clonotypes cover around 0.12% of the sample.

Recombination connected TRBV7-3 to TRBJ2-7; TRBD1 aligns with 8 central bases. This TCR derives from a man younger than 45 with type 1 diabetes. The sequencing input was naive CD4+ T cells from blood. The sample's cell subset or site label, in plain terms: true naive CD4+ T cells. The base sequence is TGTGCCAGCAGCACCGCCGCGGGACAGGCTACCTACGAGCAGTACTTC. The resulting protein is CASSTAAGQATYEQYF.